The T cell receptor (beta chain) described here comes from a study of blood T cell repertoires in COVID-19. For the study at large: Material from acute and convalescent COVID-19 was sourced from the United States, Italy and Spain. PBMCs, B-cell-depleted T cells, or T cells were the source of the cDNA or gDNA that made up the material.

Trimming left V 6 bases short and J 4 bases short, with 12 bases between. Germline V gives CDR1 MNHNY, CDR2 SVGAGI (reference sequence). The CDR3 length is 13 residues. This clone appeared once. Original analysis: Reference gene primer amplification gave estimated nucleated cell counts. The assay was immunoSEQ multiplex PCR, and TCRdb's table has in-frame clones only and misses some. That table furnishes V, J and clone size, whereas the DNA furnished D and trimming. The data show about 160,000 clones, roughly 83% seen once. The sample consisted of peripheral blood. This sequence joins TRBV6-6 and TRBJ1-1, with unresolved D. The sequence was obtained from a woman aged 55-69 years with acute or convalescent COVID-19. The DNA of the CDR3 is TGTGCCAGCAGCCCAGCGATTGCCACTGAAGCTTTCTTT. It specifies CASSPAIATEAFF.